This paragraph reports one T cell receptor (beta chain). Trimming took 6 bases from V and 12 from J, leaving 18 bases between them. The CDR3 is made up of 13 amino acids. Germline V gene lookup returns CDR1 LNHDA and CDR2 SQIVND (reference sequence). This entry belongs to a study of T cell changes during pregnancy in multiple sclerosis. Profiled with immunoSEQ multiplex PCR; TCRdb holds only in-frame clones, not every one. The table shows tens of thousands of clones, with approximately 90% occurring only once. This receptor was obtained from a female donor with multiple sclerosis, enrolled in a pregnancy study. This chain connects TRBV19 to TRBJ2-1; a possible D gene is TRBD2 (5 bases). The sample was peripheral blood, taken in the first trimester of pregnancy. The CDR3 DNA reads TGTGCCAGTAGCCTCGGACTGGACTTCAGGCAGTTCTTC. Translated: CASSLGLDFRQFF. The full variable domain, its missing parts supplied by reference TRBV19 and TRBJ2-1, is DGGITQSPKYLFRKEGQNVTLSCEQNLNHDAMYWYRQDPGQGLRLIYYSQIVNDFQKGDIAEGYSVSREKKESFPLTVTSAQKNPTAFYLCASSLGLDFRQFFGPGTRLTVL.